This paragraph reports one TCR beta chain. CDR3 length: 14 residues. Per the germline V gene, CDR1 is SEHNR and CDR2 is FQNEAQ (reference sequence). The ends were cut back, 4 bases at V and 4 bases at J, with 10 bases in the middle. This specimen comes from a study of OX40 agonist ivuxolimab in advanced cancers. Generated by immunoSEQ multiplex PCR, the TCRdb table keeps only in-frame clones and is missing some. The sample consists of roughly 56,000 clones, roughly 85% of them appearing once. Specimen: CD4+ or CD8+ T cells sorted from blood, collected in a trial of the OX40 agonist ivuxolimab. V usage is TRBV7-9 and J usage is TRBJ2-2; tentative D call: TRBD1 (5 bases). This sequence originates from an adult with an advanced solid tumor such as melanoma, head and neck, liver or kidney cancer. Here the CDR3 reads CASSSQGITGELFF. The DNA of the CDR3 is TGTGCCAGCAGCTCCCAGGGAATCACCGGGGAGCTGTTTTTT. The complete variable domain, with remaining parts taken from reference TRBV7-9 and TRBJ2-2, reads DTGVSQNPRHKITKRGQNVTFRCDPISEHNRLYWYRQTLGQGPEFLTYFQNEAQLEKSRLLSDRFSAERPKGSFSTLEIQRTEQGDSAMYLCASSSQGITGELFFGEGSRLTVL.